The clone carrying this TCR beta chain came up many times. Its antigen is undetermined. The data originate from a study of T-cell reconstitution after alpha-beta-depleted transplantation in children. Study outcomes and limitations: When one year had passed after transplant, most T-cell counts and diversity came from newly produced T cells. Elevated TCRbeta diversity at day 60 was traced, in some patients, to surviving recipient T cells and thymic progenitors.

Unique molecular identifiers were incorporated during preparation of the TCRbeta library. TCRdb re-analysed the PCR reads in MiXCR, keeping a single row per CDR3 protein. The sample lists fewer than 350,000 distinct CDR3 sequences; around a tenth were seen once. CDR3 length: 15 amino acids. V was trimmed by 0 bases and J by 2 bases, leaving 11 bases between them. The germline V gene has CDR1 MNHEY and CDR2 SVGEGT. The chain carries TRBV6-2 or TRBV6-3 and TRBJ2-7, with TRBD2 as a possible D gene (5 bases). The sequencing here drew on peripheral blood, taken 180 days after TCRalphabeta/CD19-depleted stem cell transplant. The receptor was isolated from a male patient aged 2 to 10 who had a stem cell transplant for chronic granulomatous disease, so the T cells may come from the graft donor. The DNA for the CDR3 is TGTGCCAGCAGTTACTCGAGGACTGGGACCTACGAGCAGTACTTC. This gives the protein CASSYSRTGTYEQYF.